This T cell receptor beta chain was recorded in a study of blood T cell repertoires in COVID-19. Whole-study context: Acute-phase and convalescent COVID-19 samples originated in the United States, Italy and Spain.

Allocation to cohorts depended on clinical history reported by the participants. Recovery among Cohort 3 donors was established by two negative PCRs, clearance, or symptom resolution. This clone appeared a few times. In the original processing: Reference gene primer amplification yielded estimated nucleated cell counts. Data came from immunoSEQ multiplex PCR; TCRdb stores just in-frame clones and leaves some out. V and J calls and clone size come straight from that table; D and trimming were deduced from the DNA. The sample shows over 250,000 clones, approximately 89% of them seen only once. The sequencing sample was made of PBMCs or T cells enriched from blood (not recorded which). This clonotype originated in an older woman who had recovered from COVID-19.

The CDR3 DNA reads TGCGCCAGCAGCCAACGACAGGGGAAGAAAGTCGCTAAAAATGAGCAGTTCTTC. Translation: CASSQRQGKKVAKNEQFF. This sequence joins TRBV4-1 and TRBJ2-1, with 8 positions matching TRBD1. CDR1 and CDR2 (germline): MGHRA, YSYEKL. The trim removed 2 bases at V and 7 bases at J, leaving 16 bases unmatched. The CDR3 spans 18 residues.